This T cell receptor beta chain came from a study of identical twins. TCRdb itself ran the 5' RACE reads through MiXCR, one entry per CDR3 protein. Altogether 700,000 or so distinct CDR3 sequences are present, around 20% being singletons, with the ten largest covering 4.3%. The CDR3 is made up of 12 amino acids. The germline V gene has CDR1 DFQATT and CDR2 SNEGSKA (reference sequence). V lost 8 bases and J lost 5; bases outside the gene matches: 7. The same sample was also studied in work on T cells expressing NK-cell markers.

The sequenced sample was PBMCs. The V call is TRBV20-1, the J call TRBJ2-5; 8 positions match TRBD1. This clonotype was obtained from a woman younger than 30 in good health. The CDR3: CSTGQEGETQYF. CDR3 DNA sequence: TGCAGTACGGGACAGGAGGGGGAGACCCAGTACTTC.